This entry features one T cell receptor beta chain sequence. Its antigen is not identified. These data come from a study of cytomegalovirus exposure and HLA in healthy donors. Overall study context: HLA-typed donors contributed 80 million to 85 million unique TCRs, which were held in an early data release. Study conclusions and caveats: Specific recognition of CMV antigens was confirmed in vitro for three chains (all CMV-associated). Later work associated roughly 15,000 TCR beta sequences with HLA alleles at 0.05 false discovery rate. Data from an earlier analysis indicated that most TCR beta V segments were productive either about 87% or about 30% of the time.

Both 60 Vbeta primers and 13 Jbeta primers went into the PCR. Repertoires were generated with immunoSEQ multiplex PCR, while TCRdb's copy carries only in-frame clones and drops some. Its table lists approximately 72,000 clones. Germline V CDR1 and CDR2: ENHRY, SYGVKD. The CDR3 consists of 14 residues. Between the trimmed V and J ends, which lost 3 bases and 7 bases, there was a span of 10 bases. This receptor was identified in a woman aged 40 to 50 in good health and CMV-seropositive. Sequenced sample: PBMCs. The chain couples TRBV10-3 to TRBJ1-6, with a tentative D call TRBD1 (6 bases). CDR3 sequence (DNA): TGTGCCATCAGTGATAGGGGGAACAATTCACCCCTCCACTTT. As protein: CAISDRGNNSPLHF.